Below are 15 T cell receptor beta chains sequenced from a single sample in a study of shared clonotypes between healthy human individuals. In the naive CD8 group, cells lacked CD45RO and were positively selected for CCR7, so terminally differentiated effector memory CD45RA+ cells were left out. Sequencing was performed with immunoSEQ multiplex PCR; in TCRdb, only in-frame clones are kept and a portion is missing. The data contain about 2,100,000 clones, more than 85% of them singletons. The material sequenced was naive CD8+ T cells from PBMCs. The receptors originated from a man in his late teens or twenties in good health. Some clones in this sample may be carry-over from other donors' samples.

The rearrangement uses TRBV7-9 and TRBJ2-2, with D unresolved. In germline, CDR1 is SEHNR, CDR2 FQNEAQ (reference sequence). The CDR3 length is 13 residues. Trimming took 6 bases from V and 1 from J, leaving 6 bases between them. The CDR3 DNA sequence: TGTGCCAGCAGGGGCATGAACACCGGGGAGCTGTTTTTT. It specifies CASRGMNTGELFF.

This clone was counted once. The gene calls are TRBV28 and TRBJ2-7; possibly TRBD1 or TRBD2 for D (5 bases each). The CDR3 consists of 15 residues. V was shortened by 3 bases and J by 2 bases, with 14 bases between the two germline ends. CDR1 and CDR2 from the germline V gene are MDHEN and SYDVKM. CDR3 DNA sequence: TGTGCCAGCAGTTTTTCTCCGGGGCAGCCCTACGAGCAGTACTTC. Its protein is CASSFSPGQPYEQYF.

The V and J genes are TRBV15 and TRBJ1-1; D unresolved. The germline V gene has CDR1 LNHNV and CDR2 YYDKDF (reference sequence). V was cut by 4 bases and J by 1 base, with 10 bases left in between. The CDR3 sequence is 14 residues long. This chain's CDR3 is CATSITATNTEAFF. DNA of the CDR3: TGTGCCACCAGCATAACGGCCACGAACACTGAAGCTTTCTTT.

The rearrangement links TRBV7-9 to TRBJ1-3; D gene unclear. This CDR3 has 16 residues. V lost 5 bases and J 2 bases, leaving 16 bases between the germline ends. The germline V gene has CDR1 SEHNR and CDR2 FQNEAQ (reference sequence). The DNA of the CDR3 is TGTGCCAGCAGCCAGCCCTTGGACCGCCCTGGAAACACCATATATTTT. It codes for CASSQPLDRPGNTIYF. The full variable domain, completed using reference TRBV7-9 and TRBJ1-3, is DTGVSQNPRHKITKRGQNVTFRCDPISEHNRLYWYRQTLGQGPEFLTYFQNEAQLEKSRLLSDRFSAERPKGSFSTLEIQRTEQGDSAMYLCASSQPLDRPGNTIYFGEGSWLTVV.

J is TRBJ2-1 and V is TRBV27; no clear D gene. The CDR3 is 16 residues long. Trimming cost V 0 bases and J 1 base, with 10 bases left between them. Germline V CDR1 and CDR2: MNHEY, SMNVEV (reference sequence). This CDR3 is CASSLSSASSYNEQFF. The CDR3 DNA is TGTGCCAGCAGTTTATCCTCAGCCTCTTCCTACAATGAGCAGTTCTTC.

The chain combines TRBV25-1 with TRBJ2-1; TRBD2 matches at 14 bases. Germline CDR1 and CDR2: MGHDK and SYGVNS. The CDR3 loop spans 16 amino acids. The V segment lost 4 bases and the J segment 6 bases; nucleotides outside the gene matches: 5. CDR3 amino acids: CASSGPGTSGSNEQFF. CDR3 in DNA: TGTGCCAGCAGTGGACCCGGGACTAGCGGGAGCAATGAGCAGTTCTTC.

The genes are TRBV9 and TRBJ1-5; D not certain. Trimming took off 0 bases at V and 7 bases at J, with 14 bases between the two ends. Germline CDR1 SGDLS, CDR2 YYNGEE. CDR3 size: 15 residues. CDR3 protein: CASSVEGFYNQPQHF. The CDR3 bases are TGTGCCAGCAGCGTAGAGGGATTCTATAACCAGCCCCAGCATTTT.

This chain links TRBV6-4 with TRBJ2-7; D unresolved. The germline V and J ends were trimmed by 10 bases and 1 base, with 20 bases remaining between them. Germline-derived CDR1 and CDR2 are MRHNA and SNTAGT. The CDR3 loop spans 15 amino acids. CDR3 in DNA: TGTGCCATCTCCCATGGGGTAGTTTTATCCTACGAGCAGTACTTC. Protein: CAISHGVVLSYEQYF.

V usage is TRBV6-1 and J usage is TRBJ1-2; D gene ambiguous. The V end was cut by 2 bases, the J end by 3 bases, with 19 bases between. This CDR3 comprises 17 residues. Per the germline V gene, CDR1 is MNHNS and CDR2 is SASEGT. The CDR3 loop is CASSELRGEGIDYGYTF. The CDR3 nucleotides read TGTGCCAGCAGTGAACTGAGAGGAGAAGGGATCGACTATGGCTACACCTTC.

This clone is a singleton in its sample. The chain is built from TRBV6-6 and TRBJ2-3; TRBD2 aligns across 11 bases. CDR3 length: 16 residues. Germline V CDR1 and CDR2: MNHNY, SVGAGI (reference sequence). Trimming took 5 bases from V and 11 from J; bases not matched to a gene: 15. The CDR3 protein is CASSAGLAESFVVQYF. CDR3 bases: TGTGCCAGCAGTGCGGGACTAGCGGAGAGCTTTGTAGTGCAGTATTTT.

The V and J genes are TRBV27 and TRBJ2-1; 9 bases map to TRBD2. This CDR3 has 14 residues. Germline trimming cut 8 bases from V and 4 bases from J; bases unmatched to any gene: 6. Germline V gene sequence: CDR1 MNHEY, CDR2 SMNVEV (reference sequence). CDR3 residues: CASREREDYNEQFF. The CDR3 bases are TGTGCCAGCCGCGAGCGGGAGGATTACAATGAGCAGTTCTTC.

The chain employs TRBV5-4 and TRBJ2-2, with D perhaps matching TRBD2 (5 bases). Germline V gene lookup returns CDR1 SGHNT and CDR2 YYREEE (reference sequence). This CDR3 is built from 14 residues. V was cut by 4 bases and J by 5 bases, with 12 bases left in between. CDR3 loop: CASSPLSGTGELFF. The CDR3 DNA follows: TGTGCCAGCAGCCCCCTTTCGGGAACCGGGGAGCTGTTTTTT.

This clone was detected only once. The V gene is TRBV11-2, the J gene TRBJ1-2; TRBD1 might be the D (5 bases). Trimming stripped 5 bases from V and 2 bases from J, with 15 bases between. The CDR3 consists of 15 residues. Germline lookup yields CDR1 SGHAT and CDR2 FQNNGV. The CDR3 bases are TGTGCCAGCAGCCCACTTGGGGCAGGCAACTATGGCTACACCTTC. It translates to CASSPLGAGNYGYTF.

This rearrangement joins TRBV9 to TRBJ2-1, with no clear D. This CDR3 is built from 12 residues. Germline-derived CDR1 and CDR2 are SGDLS and YYNGEE. The ends were cut back, 0 bases at V and 13 bases at J, with 11 bases in the middle. The CDR3, as DNA: TGTGCCAGCAGCGTAGATGGGGAACCACAGTTCTTC. Residues: CASSVDGEPQFF.

The chain is built from TRBV28 and TRBJ2-3; the D is unclear. The CDR3 consists of 16 residues. The V gene lost 1 base and the J gene lost 0 bases, with 11 bases spanning the gap. Germline V gene lookup returns CDR1 MDHEN and CDR2 SYDVKM. CDR3 amino acids: CASSLLSSASTDTQYF. Written as DNA, the CDR3 is TGTGCCAGCAGTTTATTATCATCGGCAAGCACAGATACGCAGTATTTT.